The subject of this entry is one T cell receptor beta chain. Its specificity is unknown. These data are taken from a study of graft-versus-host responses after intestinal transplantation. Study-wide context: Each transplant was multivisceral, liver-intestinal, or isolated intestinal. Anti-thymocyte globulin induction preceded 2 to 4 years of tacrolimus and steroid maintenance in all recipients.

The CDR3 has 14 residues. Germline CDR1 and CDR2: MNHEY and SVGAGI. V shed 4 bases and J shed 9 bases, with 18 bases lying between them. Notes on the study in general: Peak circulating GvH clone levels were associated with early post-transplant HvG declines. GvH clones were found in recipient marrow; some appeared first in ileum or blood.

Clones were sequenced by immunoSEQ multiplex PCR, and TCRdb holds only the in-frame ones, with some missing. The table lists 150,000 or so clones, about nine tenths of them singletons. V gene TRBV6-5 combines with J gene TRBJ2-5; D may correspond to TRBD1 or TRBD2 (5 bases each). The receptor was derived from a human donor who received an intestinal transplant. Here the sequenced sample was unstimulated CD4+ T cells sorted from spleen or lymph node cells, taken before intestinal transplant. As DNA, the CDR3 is TGTGCCAGCAGTTTGCGACAGCCAACCGGGGCCCAGTACTTC. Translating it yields CASSLRQPTGAQYF.